The clone carrying this T cell receptor beta chain has just a few counts. The data originate from a study of human T cells and chemical hapten exposure. Germline V gene data show CDR1 as SGHAT and CDR2 as FQNNGV. This CDR3 has 16 residues. Between the trimmed V and J ends, which lost 5 bases and 2 bases, there was a span of 19 bases. TCRdb analysed the RACE reads with MiXCR anew, one entry per CDR3 protein. The table lists 97,000 or so distinct CDR3 sequences, 25% to 35% of them singletons, with approximately 10% in the top ten. Specified time point: patch test 3, about 24 weeks after DPC sensitization. Treatment indicated: therapeutic diphenylcyclopropenone sensitization with weekly scalp DPC.

J is TRBJ2-7 and V is TRBV11-2; D uncertain. The TCR was taken from a man aged 35-49 years with alopecia areata. Some clones in this sample may be carry-over from other donors' samples. The material sequenced was whole blood, taken in connection with sensitization to the hapten diphenylcyclopropenone (DPC). The CDR3 sequence is CASSLGPDAIAYEQYF. The DNA of the CDR3 is TGTGCCAGCAGCCTAGGACCGGATGCTATAGCCTACGAGCAGTACTTC.